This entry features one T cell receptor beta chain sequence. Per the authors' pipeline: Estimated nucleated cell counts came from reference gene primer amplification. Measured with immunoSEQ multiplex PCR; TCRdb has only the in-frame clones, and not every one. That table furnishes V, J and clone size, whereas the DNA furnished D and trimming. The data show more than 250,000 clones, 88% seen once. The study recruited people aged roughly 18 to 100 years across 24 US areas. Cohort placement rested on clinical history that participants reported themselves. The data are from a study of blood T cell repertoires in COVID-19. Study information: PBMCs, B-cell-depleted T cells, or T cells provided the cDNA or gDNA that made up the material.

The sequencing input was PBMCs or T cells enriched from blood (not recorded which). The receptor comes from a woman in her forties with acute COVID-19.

The CDR3 DNA follows: TGTGCCAGCAGTTCCCGAACTTATGGCTACACCTTC. Its translation: CASSSRTYGYTF. This sequence joins TRBV28 and TRBJ1-2; D uncertain. The CDR3 covers 12 residues. Germline-derived CDR1 and CDR2 are MDHEN and SYDVKM. Trimming removed 4 bases from V and 5 bases from J, with 8 bases in between.